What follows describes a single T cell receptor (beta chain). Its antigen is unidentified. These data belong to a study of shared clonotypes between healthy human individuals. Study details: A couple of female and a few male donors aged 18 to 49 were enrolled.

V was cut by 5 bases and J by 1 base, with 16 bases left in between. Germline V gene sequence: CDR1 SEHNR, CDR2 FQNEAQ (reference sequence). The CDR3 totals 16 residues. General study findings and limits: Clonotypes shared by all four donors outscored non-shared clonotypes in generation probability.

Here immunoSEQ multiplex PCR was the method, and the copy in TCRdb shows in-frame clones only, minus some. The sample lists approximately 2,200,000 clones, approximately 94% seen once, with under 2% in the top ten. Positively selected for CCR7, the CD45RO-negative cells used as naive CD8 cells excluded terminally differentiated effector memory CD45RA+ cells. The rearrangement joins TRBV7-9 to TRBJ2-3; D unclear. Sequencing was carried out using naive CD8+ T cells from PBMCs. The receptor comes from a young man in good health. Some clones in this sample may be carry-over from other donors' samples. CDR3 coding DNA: TGTGCCAGCAGCCGAACCGGTAGGCCCGGCACAGATACGCAGTATTTT. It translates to CASSRTGRPGTDTQYF.